The rows below give T cell receptor beta chains drawn from one sample of a study of T cell responses to AZD1222 COVID-19 vaccine. The method was immunoSEQ multiplex PCR; TCRdb's version includes in-frame clones alone and lacks a portion of them. The repertoire holds around 270,000 clones, with 90% to 95% as singletons. The sample in question was peripheral blood, obtained 28 days after the second AZD1222 dose. These receptors came from an adult who received the AZD1222 COVID-19 vaccine. CDR3s include the opening cysteine and the closing phenylalanine or tryptophan. D genes are given only for firm matches.

V gene	D gene	J gene	CDR3 DNA	CDR3 protein
TRBV5-1	TRBD2	TRBJ2-1	TGCGCCAGCAGCTTGGGGCTAGCGGGAGACGAGCAGTTCTTC	CASSLGLAGDEQFF
TRBV5-1	-	TRBJ2-3	TGCGCCAGCAGCTTGGCGAGGCCGGGGACAGATACGCAGTATTTT	CASSLARPGTDTQYF
TRBV5-4	-	TRBJ1-1	TGTGCCAGCAGCTTGGGAGCGGTTGGCACTGAAGCTTTCTTT	CASSLGAVGTEAFF
TRBV19	-	TRBJ2-7	TGTGCCAGTAGTATCCAGGGGAGCGCCTACGAGCAGTACTTC	CASSIQGSAYEQYF
TRBV28	-	TRBJ1-2	TGTGCCAGCAGCTCGGGGGGGGCCAAGGTTGGCTACACCTTC	CASSSGGAKVGYTF
TRBV6-5	TRBD1	TRBJ1-5	TGTGCCAGCAGCCAGGGGGGACAGGCTATGACCCAGCATTTT	CASSQGGQAMTQHF
TRBV21-1	-	TRBJ2-2	TGTGCCAGCAGCACCCGACAGGGCACCGGGGAGCTGTTTTTT	CASSTRQGTGELFF
TRBV18	TRBD1	TRBJ1-2	TGTGCCAGCTCACCAACGGCTCCGGGACAGGTCCACTATGGCTACACCTTC	CASSPTAPGQVHYGYTF
TRBV10-3	-	TRBJ2-3	TGTGCCATCAGCGAAGGGAGAGATACGCAGTATTTT	CAISEGRDTQYF
TRBV9	-	TRBJ2-3	TGTGCCAGCAGCGTAGGTGCACCCCCAGGGGAGCAGTATTTT	CASSVGAPPGEQYF
TRBV6-4	TRBD1	TRBJ1-6	TGTGCCAGCAGTGACTCGTTCGGGCAGGGGGCGAGTTCACCCCTCCACTTT	CASSDSFGQGASSPLHF
TRBV24-1	TRBD1	TRBJ1-2	TGTGCCACCAGTGACTCCGACAGGGACTACACCTTC	CATSDSDRDYTF
TRBV6-6	-	TRBJ2-3	TGTGCCAGCAGGCCAGGGGGAGGGCTCGCAGATACGCAGTATTTT	CASRPGGGLADTQYF
TRBV3-1/TRBV3-2	-	TRBJ1-2	TGTGCCAGCAGACAGATATTCGGGCAACCCCTTGCTGGCTACACCTTC	CASRQIFGQPLAGYTF
TRBV5-6	-	TRBJ2-7	TGTGCCAGCAGCTTGGTGCAGGGCTTTGCCTACGAGCAGTACTTC	CASSLVQGFAYEQYF
TRBV3-1/TRBV3-2	TRBD2	TRBJ2-3	TGTGCCAGCAGCCAGACAACTAGCGGGAGGCACGTCGGCACAGATACGCAGTATTTT	CASSQTTSGRHVGTDTQYF
TRBV6-6	-	TRBJ1-5	TGTGCCAGCAATCCGGGCAATCAGCCCCAGCATTTT	CASNPGNQPQHF